Sequencing of this TCR beta chain was carried out in a study of T cell repertoires in cytomegalovirus infection (dated by TCRdb to between 2018 and 2021). Background on the whole study: Donor HLA type was relevant to the analysis, as public TCR beta signatures indicated carriage of CMV infection together with the matching HLA type. Beyond this particular receptor, the publication reports: The ex vivo response was dominated by HLA-C-restricted CMV-specific TCR beta clonotypes, which also provided the single most frequent clonotype in two of eight donors. In both this cohort and an independent cohort of 352 donors, the cumulative frequency of public TCR beta family members distinguished carriers of CMV infection plus the relevant HLA type.

Trimming costs V 2 bases and J 1 base, and their ends lie 8 bases apart. CDR1 and CDR2, per the germline V gene, are MNHNS and SASEGT. From the cysteine through the phenylalanine, the CDR3 covers 14 amino acids. The CDR3 DNA has 42 bases and is translated from base 1. This clonotype was counted at least ten times. Its antigen remains unidentified. No qualities accompany the bases; no much larger clone lies one base away. Sequencing instrument: Illumina HiSeq 1500. In TCRdb, the public reads were trimmed at Q25 with fastp and aligned with MiXCR, with productive beta chains retained. Rows merge per CDR3 protein into single entries with the most common DNA and genes. Here the sample has more than 250,000 distinct CDR3 sequences; approximately 15% occur a single time. Around 8.7% of the sample comes from the top ten.

The sequenced sample was PBMCs. This chain is built from TRBV6-1 and TRBJ1-1, with the D gene too uncertain to name. The TCR sequence derives from a human donor in good health (CMV status not recorded). Some clones in this sample may be carry-over from other donors' samples. The DNA is TGTGCCAGCAGTGAACATACAGCGAACACTGAAGCTTTCTTT. This gives the protein CASSEHTANTEAFF.